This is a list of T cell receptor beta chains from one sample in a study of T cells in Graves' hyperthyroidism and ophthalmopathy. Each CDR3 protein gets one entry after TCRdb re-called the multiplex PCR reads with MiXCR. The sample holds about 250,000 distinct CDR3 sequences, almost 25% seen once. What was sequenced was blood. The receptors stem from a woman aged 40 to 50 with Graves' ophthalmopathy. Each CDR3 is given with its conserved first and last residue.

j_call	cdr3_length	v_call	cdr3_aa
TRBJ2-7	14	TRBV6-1	CAGQGARSSYEQYF
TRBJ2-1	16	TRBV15	CATSREASGRALEQFF
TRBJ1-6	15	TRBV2	CASRDRGPADSPLHF
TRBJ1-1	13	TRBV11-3	CASSLGPETEAFF
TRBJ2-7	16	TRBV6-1	CASSPTGTRVGHEQYF
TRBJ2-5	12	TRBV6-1	CASSQGVETQYF
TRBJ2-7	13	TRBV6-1	CASRPPGRHEQYF
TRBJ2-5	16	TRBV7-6	CASSLVGLSLRETQYF
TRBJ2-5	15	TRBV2	CASSAIRGRQETQYF
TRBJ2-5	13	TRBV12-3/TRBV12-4	CASRTGPGGTQYF
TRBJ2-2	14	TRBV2	CASSVGRNTGELFF
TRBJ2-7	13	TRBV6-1	CASSATGRHEQYF
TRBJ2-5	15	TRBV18	CASSPFGGSRETQYF
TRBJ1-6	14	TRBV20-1	CSAPPGTGNSPLHF
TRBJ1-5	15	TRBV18	CASSPVGTGGQPQHF
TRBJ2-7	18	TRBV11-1	CASSLTAAGTGGSGEQYF
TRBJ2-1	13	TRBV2	CASSPNWDNEQFF
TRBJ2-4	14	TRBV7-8	CASSLRGIGNIQYF
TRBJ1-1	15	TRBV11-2	CASSLVGGTGTEAFF
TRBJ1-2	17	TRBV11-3	CASSLGGRGGDGYGYTF
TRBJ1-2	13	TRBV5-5	CASRWRDNYGYTF
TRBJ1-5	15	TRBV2	CASSGRTDSNQPQHF
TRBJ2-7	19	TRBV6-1	CASSETGGPGTSGSYEQYF
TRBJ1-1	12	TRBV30	CAWTKDRSEAFF
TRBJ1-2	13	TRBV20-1	CSGEPGQGSSYTF
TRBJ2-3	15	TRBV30	CAWSLLRGPGDTQYF
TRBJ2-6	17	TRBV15	CATSSGEGASGANVLTF
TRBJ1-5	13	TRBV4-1	CASSRKVDQPQHF
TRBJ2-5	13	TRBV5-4	CATQPRDQETQYF
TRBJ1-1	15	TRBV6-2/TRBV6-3	CASSPPGRNRAEAFF
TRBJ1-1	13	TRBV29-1	CSVEEGLDTEAFF
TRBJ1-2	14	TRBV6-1	CASRGQTGNYGYTF
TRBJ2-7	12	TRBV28	CASSWDRGEQYF
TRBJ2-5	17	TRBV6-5	CASSTRTGPKIQETQYF
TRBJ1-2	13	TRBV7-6	CASSEIGSYGYTF
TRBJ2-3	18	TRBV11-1	CASSLGPYRGSYTDTQYF
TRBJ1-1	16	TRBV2	CASSQGTGRGDTEAFF
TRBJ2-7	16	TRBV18	CASSQNSGRSSYEQYF
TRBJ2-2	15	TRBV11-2	CAINSGQWGSGELFF
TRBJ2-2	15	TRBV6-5	CASIQHRGRSGELFF
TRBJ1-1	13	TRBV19	CASSNRENTEAFF
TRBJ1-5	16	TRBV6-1	CASTQKPGNSNQPQHF
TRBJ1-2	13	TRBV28	CASSLGTGQFYTF
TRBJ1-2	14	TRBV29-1	CSVVGGQGSVGYTF
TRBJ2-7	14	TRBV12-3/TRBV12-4	CASSFGGAVGEQYF
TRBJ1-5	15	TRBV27	CASRDTGTANQPQHF
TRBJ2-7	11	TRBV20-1	CSGQGTYEQYF
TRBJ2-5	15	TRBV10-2	CASSVGWGGQETQYF
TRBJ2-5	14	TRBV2	CASQMRGAGETQYF
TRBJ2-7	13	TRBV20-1	CSARFSGGYEQYF
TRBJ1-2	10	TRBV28	CAVRDYGYTF
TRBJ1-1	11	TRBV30	CAWSWGTEAFF
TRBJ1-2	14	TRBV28	CASSSGSPKRGYTF
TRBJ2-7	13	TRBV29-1	CSVTGTATYEQYF
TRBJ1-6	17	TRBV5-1	CASSLEGQGRSNSPLHF
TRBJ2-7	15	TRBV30	CAWTPLRDRDNEQYF
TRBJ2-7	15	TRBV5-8	CASSLRTGVFYEQYF